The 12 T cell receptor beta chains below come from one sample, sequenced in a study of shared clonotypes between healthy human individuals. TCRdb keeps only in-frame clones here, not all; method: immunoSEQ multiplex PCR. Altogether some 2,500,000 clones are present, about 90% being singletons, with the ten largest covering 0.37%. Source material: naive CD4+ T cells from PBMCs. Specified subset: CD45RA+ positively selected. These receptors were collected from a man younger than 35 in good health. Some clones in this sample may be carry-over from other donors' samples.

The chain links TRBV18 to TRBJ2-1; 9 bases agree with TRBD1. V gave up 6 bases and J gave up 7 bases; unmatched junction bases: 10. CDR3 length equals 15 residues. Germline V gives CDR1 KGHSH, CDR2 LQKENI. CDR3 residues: CASSRDRAGMNEQFF. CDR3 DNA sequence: TGTGCCAGCTCCCGGGACAGGGCGGGAATGAATGAGCAGTTCTTC.

CDR3 in amino acids: CSVGDRGEQYF. CDR3 DNA sequence: TGCAGCGTTGGGGACAGGGGCGAGCAGTACTTC. The chain couples TRBV29-1 to TRBJ2-7, with 10 bases lining up with TRBD1. After removal of 4 bases from V and 6 bases from J, the junction contained 0 bases not matched to a gene. The CDR3 has 11 amino acids. Germline assignment: CDR1 SQVTM and CDR2 ANQGSEA.

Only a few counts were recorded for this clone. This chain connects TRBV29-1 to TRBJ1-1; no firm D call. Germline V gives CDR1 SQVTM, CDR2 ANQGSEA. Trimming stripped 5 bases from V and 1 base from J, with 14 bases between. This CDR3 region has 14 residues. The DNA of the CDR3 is TGCAGCGTTTTAAGTGAGCCCGGGAACACTGAAGCTTTCTTT. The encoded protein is CSVLSEPGNTEAFF.

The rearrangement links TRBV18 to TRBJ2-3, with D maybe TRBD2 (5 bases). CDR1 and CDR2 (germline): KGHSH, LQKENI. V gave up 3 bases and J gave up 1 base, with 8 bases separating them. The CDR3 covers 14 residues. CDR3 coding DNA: TGTGCCAGCTCACCGGCGGAGGGCACAGATACGCAGTATTTT. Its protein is CASSPAEGTDTQYF.

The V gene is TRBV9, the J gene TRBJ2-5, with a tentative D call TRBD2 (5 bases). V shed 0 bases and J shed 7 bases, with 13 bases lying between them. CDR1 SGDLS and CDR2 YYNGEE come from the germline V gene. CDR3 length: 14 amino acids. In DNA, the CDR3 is TGTGCCAGCAGCGTAGACGGGGTCCGGGGGACCCAGTACTTC. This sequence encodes CASSVDGVRGTQYF. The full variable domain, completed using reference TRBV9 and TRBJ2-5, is DSGVTQTPKHLITATGQRVTLRCSPRSGDLSVYWYQQSLDQGLQFLIQYYNGEERAKGNILERFSAQQFPDLHSELNLSSLELGDSALYFCASSVDGVRGTQYFGPGTRLLVL.

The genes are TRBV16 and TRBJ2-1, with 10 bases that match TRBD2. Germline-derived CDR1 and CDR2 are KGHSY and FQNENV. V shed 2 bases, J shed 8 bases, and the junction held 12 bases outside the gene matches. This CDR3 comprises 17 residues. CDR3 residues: CASSQIKAGGPVDEQFF. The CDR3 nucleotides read TGTGCCAGCAGCCAAATCAAAGCGGGAGGGCCTGTCGATGAGCAGTTCTTC.

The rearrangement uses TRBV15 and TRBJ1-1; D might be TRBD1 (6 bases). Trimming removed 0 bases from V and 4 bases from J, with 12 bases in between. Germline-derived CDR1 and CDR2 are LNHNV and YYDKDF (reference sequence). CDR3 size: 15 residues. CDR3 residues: CATSRDRGIGTEAFF. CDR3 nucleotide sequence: TGTGCCACCAGCAGAGACAGGGGAATAGGCACTGAAGCTTTCTTT.

The CDR3 is CASSPEQASTDTQYF. CDR3 nucleotide sequence: TGTGCCAGCTCACCTGAACAAGCTAGCACAGATACGCAGTATTTT. The chain joins TRBV18 to TRBJ2-3; no reliable D call. V was clipped by 3 bases and J by 0 bases, with 10 bases between them. Germline CDR1 reads KGHSH; CDR2 reads LQKENI. This CDR3 has 15 residues.

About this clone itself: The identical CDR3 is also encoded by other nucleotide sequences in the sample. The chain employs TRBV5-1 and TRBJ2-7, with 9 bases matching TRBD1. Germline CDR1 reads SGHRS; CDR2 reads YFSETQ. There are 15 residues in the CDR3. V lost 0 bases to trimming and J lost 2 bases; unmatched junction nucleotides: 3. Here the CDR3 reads CASSLAGQGPYEQYF. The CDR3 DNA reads TGCGCCAGCAGCTTGGCGGGACAGGGACCCTACGAGCAGTACTTC. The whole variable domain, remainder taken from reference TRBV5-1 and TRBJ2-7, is KAGVTQTPRYLIKTRGQQVTLSCSPISGHRSVSWYQQTPGQGLQFLFEYFSETQRNKGNFPGRFSGRQFSNSRSEMNVSTLELGDSALYLCASSLAGQGPYEQYFGPGTRLTVT.

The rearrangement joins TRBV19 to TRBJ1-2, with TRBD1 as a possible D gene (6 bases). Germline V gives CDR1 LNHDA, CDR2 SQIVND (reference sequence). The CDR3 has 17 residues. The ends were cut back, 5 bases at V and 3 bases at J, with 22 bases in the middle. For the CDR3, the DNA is TGTGCCAGTAGTGTACAGGGAGCCACCTCGGTGGACTATGGCTACACCTTC. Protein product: CASSVQGATSVDYGYTF.

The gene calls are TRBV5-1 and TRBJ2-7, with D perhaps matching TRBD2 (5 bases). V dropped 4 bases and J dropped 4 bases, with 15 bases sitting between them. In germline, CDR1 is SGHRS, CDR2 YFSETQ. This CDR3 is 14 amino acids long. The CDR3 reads CASSRGSDGYEQYF. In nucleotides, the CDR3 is TGCGCCAGCAGCCGAGGGTCCGATGGTTACGAGCAGTACTTC.

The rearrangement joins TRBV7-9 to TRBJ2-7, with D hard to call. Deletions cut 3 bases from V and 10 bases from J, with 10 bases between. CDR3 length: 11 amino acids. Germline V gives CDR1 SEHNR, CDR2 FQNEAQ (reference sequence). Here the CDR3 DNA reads TGTGCCAGCAGCTTTAAGCGAGACCAGTACTTC. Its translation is CASSFKRDQYF.